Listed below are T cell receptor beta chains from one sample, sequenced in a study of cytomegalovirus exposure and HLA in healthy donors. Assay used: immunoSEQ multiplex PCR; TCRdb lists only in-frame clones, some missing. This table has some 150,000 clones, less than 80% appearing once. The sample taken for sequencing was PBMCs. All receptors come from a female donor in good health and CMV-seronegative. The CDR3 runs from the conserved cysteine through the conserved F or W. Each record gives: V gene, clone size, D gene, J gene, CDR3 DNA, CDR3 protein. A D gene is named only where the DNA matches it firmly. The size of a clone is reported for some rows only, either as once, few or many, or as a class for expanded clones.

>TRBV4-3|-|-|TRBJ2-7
TGCGCCAGCAGCCAAGCTTTGGCCAGGGGTCCCGATAAGGGATATTACGAGCAGTACTTC
CASSQALARGPDKGYYEQYF
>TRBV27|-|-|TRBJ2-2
TGTGCCAGCAGTCCCCTCACGCTAGGTAACGGGGAGCTGTTTTTT
CASSPLTLGNGELFF
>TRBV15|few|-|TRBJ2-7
TGTGCCACCAGGTCTAGAGGTAGAATCGAGCAGTACTTC
CATRSRGRIEQYF
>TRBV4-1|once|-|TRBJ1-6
TGCGCCAGCAGCCTTCCGGCGGGGGAACCGTATAATTCACCCCTCCACTTT
CASSLPAGEPYNSPLHF
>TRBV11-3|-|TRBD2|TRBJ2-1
TGTGCCAGCAGCTTCCCGGGACTAGCGGTTAATGAGCAGTTCTTC
CASSFPGLAVNEQFF
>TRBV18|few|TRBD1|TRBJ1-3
TGTGCCAGCTCACAGGTGGAGGGGGCCTCTGGAAACACCATATATTTT
CASSQVEGASGNTIYF
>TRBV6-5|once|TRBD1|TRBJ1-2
TGTGCCAGCAGCTATGGACAGGGGGCTTATGGCTACACCTTC
CASSYGQGAYGYTF
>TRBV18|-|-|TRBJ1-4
TGTGCCAGCAGCATTGGACAGAATGAAAAACTGTTTTTT
CASSIGQNEKLFF
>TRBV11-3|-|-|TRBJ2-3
TGTGCCAGCAGCTTAGTAGTCGGTACGCAGTATTTT
CASSLVVGTQYF
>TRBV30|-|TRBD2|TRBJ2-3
TGTGCCTGGAGTGTAGGCGGGGGGCCTCCGGCAGATACGCAGTATTTT
CAWSVGGGPPADTQYF
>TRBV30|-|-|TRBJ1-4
TGTGCCTGGGACAGGCCTAATGAAAAACTGTTTTTT
CAWDRPNEKLFF
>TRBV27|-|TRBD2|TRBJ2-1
TGTGCCAGCAGCCTACTAGCGGGGTCAATTGCTGAGCAGTTCTTC
CASSLLAGSIAEQFF
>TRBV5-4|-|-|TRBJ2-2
TGTGCCAGCAGCCCGTACAGGGATACCGGGGAGCTGTTTTTT
CASSPYRDTGELFF
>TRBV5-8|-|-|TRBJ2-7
TGTGCCAGCAGCTTTCGAGGGGGCGAGCAGTACTTC
CASSFRGGEQYF
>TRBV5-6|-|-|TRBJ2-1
TGTGCCAGCACCTACAGGGTCGTATCCAATGAGCAGTTCTTC
CASTYRVVSNEQFF
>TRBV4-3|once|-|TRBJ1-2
TGCGCCAGCTTCTACTATGGCTACACCTTC
CASFYYGYTF
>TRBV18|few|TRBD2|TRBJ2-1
TGTGCCAGCTCACCACCGGTCGGGACTAGCATCGTCGATGAGCAGTTCTTC
CASSPPVGTSIVDEQFF
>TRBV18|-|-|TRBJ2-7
TGTGCCAGCTCACCCTCTCCGAGCGTATCATCCTACGAGCAGTACTTC
CASSPSPSVSSYEQYF
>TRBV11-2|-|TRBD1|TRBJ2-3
TGTGCCAGCAGTCTCGGACAGGGGATTTTAAAAGATACGCAGTATTTT
CASSLGQGILKDTQYF
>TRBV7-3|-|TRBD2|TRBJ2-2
TGTGCCAGCAGCTTATTGGGTAGCGGGGGGTTGGCGAACACCGGGGAGCTGTTTTTT
CASSLLGSGGLANTGELFF
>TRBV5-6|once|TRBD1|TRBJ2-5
TGTGCCAGCAGCTTAAGGGACAGGGGGGGGCGGGAGACCCAGTACTTC
CASSLRDRGGRETQYF
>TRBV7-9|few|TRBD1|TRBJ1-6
TGTGCCAGCAGCTTACGACAGGGCAATTCACCCCTCCACTTT
CASSLRQGNSPLHF
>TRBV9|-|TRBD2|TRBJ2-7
TGTGCCAGCAGCACCATGGGACTAGCGGGCTACGAGCAGTACTTC
CASSTMGLAGYEQYF
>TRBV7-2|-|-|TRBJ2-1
TGTGCCAGCCGAATGAGCGGTAATGAGCAGTTCTTC
CASRMSGNEQFF
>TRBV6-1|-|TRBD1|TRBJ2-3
TGTGCCAGCAGGACAGGGGGCTCCACAGATACGCAGTATTTT
CASRTGGSTDTQYF
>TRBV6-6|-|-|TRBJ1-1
TGTGCCAGCAGTTACGGGGGGGGGCGAGGGGGAGCTTTCTTT
CASSYGGGRGGAFF
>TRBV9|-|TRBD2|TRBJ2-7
TGTGCCAGCAGCCCGGCTAGCGGGAGGGGGCGGTACGAGCAGTACTTC
CASSPASGRGRYEQYF
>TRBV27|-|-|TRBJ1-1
TGTGCCAGCAGTTCCACGTGGGCGAACGCTGAAGCTTTCTTT
CASSSTWANAEAFF
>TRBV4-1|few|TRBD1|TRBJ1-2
TGCGCCAGCAGCCAAGTTGGACAGGGGGTTCTTGGCTACACCTTC
CASSQVGQGVLGYTF
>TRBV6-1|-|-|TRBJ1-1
TGTGCCAGCAGCGGGCAGGGCGGAGACACTGAAGCTTTCTTT
CASSGQGGDTEAFF
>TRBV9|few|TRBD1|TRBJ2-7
TGTGCCAGCAACTCGGGACAGACCTCCTACGAGCAGTACTTC
CASNSGQTSYEQYF
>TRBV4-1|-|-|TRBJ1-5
TGCGCCAGCAGCGCGGGTGGCAATCAGCCCCAGCATTTT
CASSAGGNQPQHF
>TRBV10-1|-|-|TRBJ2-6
TGCGCCAGCAGGCAGCAAGCGAGGGGTTGCGGGGCCAACGGCCTGACTTTC
CASRQQARGCGANGLTF
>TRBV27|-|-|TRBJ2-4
TGTGCCAGCAGTTTAGAGCTATCTCTAGCCAAAAACATTCAGTACTTC
CASSLELSLAKNIQYF
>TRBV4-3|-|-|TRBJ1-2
TGCGCCAGCAGCCAAGAGGCCCAAGGACTAATAGGGGGCTACACCTTC
CASSQEAQGLIGGYTF
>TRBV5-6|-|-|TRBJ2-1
TGTGCCAGCAGCCAAAAGACAGGGAGGTACAATGAGCAGTTCTTC
CASSQKTGRYNEQFF
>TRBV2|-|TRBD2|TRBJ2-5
TGTGCCAGCAGTAAAGGACTAGCGGAAGAGACCCAGTACTTC
CASSKGLAEETQYF
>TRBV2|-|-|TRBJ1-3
TGTGCCAGCAGTGAACAAAACACCATATATTTT
CASSEQNTIYF
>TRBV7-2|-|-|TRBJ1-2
TGTGCCAGCAGCTTAGTACAGAGCAACTATGGCTACACCTTC
CASSLVQSNYGYTF
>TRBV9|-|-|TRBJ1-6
TGTGCCAGCAGCGTAGATCAGGCGGGGACACCCCTCCACTTT
CASSVDQAGTPLHF
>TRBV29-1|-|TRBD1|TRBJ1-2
TGCAGCGCAACAGGGGTATTAGGCTACACCTTC
CSATGVLGYTF
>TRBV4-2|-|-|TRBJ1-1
TGTGCCAGCAGCCAAGACACAGGGACCAACACTGAAGCTTTCTTT
CASSQDTGTNTEAFF
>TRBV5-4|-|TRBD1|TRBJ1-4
TGTGCCAGCAGCCTCAGGGGGGTGGGTAATGAAAAACTGTTTTTT
CASSLRGVGNEKLFF
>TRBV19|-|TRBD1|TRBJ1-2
TGTGCCAGTAGTAGCGGGACAGGGATTGGTGGCTACACCTTC
CASSSGTGIGGYTF
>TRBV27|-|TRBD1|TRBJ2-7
TGTGCCAGCAGGCCGGGACAGGAAAGGAGCGAGCAGTACTTC
CASRPGQERSEQYF
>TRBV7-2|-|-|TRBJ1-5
TGTGCCAGCAGCTTGGAGGCAGTACCCTGGCAGCCCCAGCATTTT
CASSLEAVPWQPQHF
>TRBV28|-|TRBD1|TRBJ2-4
TGTGCCAGCAGTGGAACAGGGGAAGGTCTAGCCAAAAACATTCAGTACTTC
CASSGTGEGLAKNIQYF
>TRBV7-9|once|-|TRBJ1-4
TGTGCCAGCAGCTTAGCGCAGGGGTGGGATGAAAAACTGTTTTTT
CASSLAQGWDEKLFF
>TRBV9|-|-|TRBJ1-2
TGTGCCAGCAGCGCCCCCCGAGCCAGCTACACCTTC
CASSAPRASYTF
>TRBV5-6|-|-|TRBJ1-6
TGTGCCAGCAGCTTGGAAGGGAGTAGCTCCTATAATTCACCCCTCCACTTT
CASSLEGSSSYNSPLHF
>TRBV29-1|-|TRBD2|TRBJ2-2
TGCAGCTGCCGGTGGCGGGAGAGAACCGGGGAGCTGTTTTTT
CSCRWRERTGELFF
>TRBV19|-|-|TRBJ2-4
TGTGCCAGTAGTACAGGGGTTGGTAACAGTCAGTACTTC
CASSTGVGNSQYF
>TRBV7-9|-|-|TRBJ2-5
TGTGCCAGCAGCTTTTTAGGGGTCCAAGAGACCCAGTACTTC
CASSFLGVQETQYF
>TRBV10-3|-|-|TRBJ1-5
TGTGCCATCAGTGACACACGAAACAATCAGCCCCAGCATTTT
CAISDTRNNQPQHF